The following is a T cell receptor (beta chain) sequence with its context. It has no known antigen specificity. Within one base of it there is no much larger clone, and no base qualities were kept. This sample was included in a study of CD8+CD57+ T cells in acquired aplastic anemia (dated by TCRdb to 2016 to 2019). About the study as a whole: DNA extracted from sorted CD4+ and CD8+ cells had a mean of approximately 3.4 ug, with a range of about 0.18 to 27.4 ug. Healthy donor samples averaged about 10 million reads for CD4+ and fewer than 12 million for CD8+ cells. The research as a whole found: Roughly 30 CD8+ CDR3 sequences were found to be shared between patients and controls, but these sequences appeared to be highly expressed in patients and within the immunodominant clones of the patients. CD8+ Simpson's diversity did not differ significantly between patients and healthy controls (P=0.060).

V is shortened by 5 bases, J by 5 bases, and the region joining them spans 9 bases. The CDR3 contains 13 residues, cysteine and phenylalanine counted. Only the CDR3 DNA stays, 39 bases, in frame from base 1. Taken from the germline V gene (reference sequence), the CDR1 and CDR2 loops are LNHDA and SQIVND. Genomic DNA served as template for TCR beta VDJ combination and CDR3 sequence profiling. An Illumina HiSeq 2000 was the platform used for TCR repertoire sequencing. As for the original processing: Repertoire assessment relied on Simpson's diversity index, CDR3 size and DJ length profiles, and TRBV/TRBJ rearrangement plots. Whichever DNA sequence was most abundant in the deep sequencing data was defined as the immunodominant clone. CDR3 amino acid sequences were screened for sharing across subjects and were compared with published repertoires and the VDJdb database. The raw public data were reprocessed by TCRdb itself: fastp quality trimming at Q25, MiXCR clonotype calling, in-frame beta chains only. Each CDR3 protein appears once, grouped with its most common genes and DNA. The V and J calls come from TCRdb's annotation, not from the publication. This sample has about 180,000 distinct CDR3 sequences in its table, and about 47% of those were observed once. Of the sample, around 2.7% falls within the top ten clones.

In this study, sorted CD4+ and CD8+ T cells from the blood of healthy subjects and of severe aplastic anemia patients had their TCR repertoires deep-sequenced. Ficoll-Paque density gradient centrifugation was used to isolate peripheral blood mononuclear cells. Before DNA extraction, CD4+ and CD8+ T cells were sorted by FACS or by magnetic beads. The chain employs TRBV19 and TRBJ1-4; confidence is insufficient to name the D gene. The clonotype originates from a human donor in good health. The sequencing sample was made of sorted CD4+, CD8+, or CD8+CD57+ T cells (not recorded which) from PBMCs. The CDR3 reads CASSRRVNEKLFF. Here is the DNA: TGTGCCAGTAGTCGCCGGGTCAATGAAAAACTGTTTTTT.